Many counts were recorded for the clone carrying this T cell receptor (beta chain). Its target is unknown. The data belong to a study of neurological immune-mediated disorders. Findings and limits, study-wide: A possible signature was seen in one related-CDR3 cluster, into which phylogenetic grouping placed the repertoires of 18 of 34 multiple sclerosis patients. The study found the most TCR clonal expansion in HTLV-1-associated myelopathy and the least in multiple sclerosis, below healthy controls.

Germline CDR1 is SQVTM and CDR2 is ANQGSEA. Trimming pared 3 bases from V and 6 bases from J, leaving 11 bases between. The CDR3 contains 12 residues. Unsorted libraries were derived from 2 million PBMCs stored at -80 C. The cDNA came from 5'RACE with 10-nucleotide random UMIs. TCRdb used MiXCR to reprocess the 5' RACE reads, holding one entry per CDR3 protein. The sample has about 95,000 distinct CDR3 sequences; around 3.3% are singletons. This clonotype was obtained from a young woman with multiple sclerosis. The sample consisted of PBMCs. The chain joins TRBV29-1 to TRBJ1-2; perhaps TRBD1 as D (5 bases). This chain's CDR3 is CSVEGGVNGYTF. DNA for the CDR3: TGCAGCGTTGAGGGGGGTGTGAATGGCTACACCTTC.